These T cell receptor beta chains were read from a single sample in a study of prognosis after radiotherapy for stage I lung cancer. TCRdb passed the multiplex PCR reads through MiXCR, listing each CDR3 protein once. Of about 30,000 distinct CDR3 sequences listed, roughly 30% were seen once; the top ten hold 12%. Specimen: PBMCs, collected before or after stereotactic body radiation therapy (not recorded which). All receptors come from a donor aged 50 or older with non-small cell lung cancer. Both conserved end residues are part of each CDR3. D genes are given only for firm matches. Size tells how often a clone was seen (once, few, many) or the class of an expanded clone, and some rows leave it out.

clone_size	j_call	v_call	d_call	cdr3_nt	cdr3_aa
many	TRBJ2-2	TRBV6-1	-	TGTGCCAGCAGCCTTGAATATGGGGGGATCGGCCCCGGGGAGCTGTTTTTT	CASSLEYGGIGPGELFF
-	TRBJ2-2	TRBV28	TRBD2	TGTGCCAGCAGCGCTTTGACTAGCGCAAACACCGGGGAGCTGTTTTTT	CASSALTSANTGELFF
many	TRBJ2-7	TRBV2	TRBD2	TGTGCCAGCAGAGTCCTTGCTAGCGGGAGTTCCGAGCAGTACTTC	CASRVLASGSSEQYF
many	TRBJ2-1	TRBV6-1	-	TGTGCCAGCAGTGGGGGGAGGGGGCCACGGGAGCAGTTCTTC	CASSGGRGPREQFF
many	TRBJ2-7	TRBV6-1	-	TGTGCCAGCAGTGGAGGGGGAATCTACGAGCAGTACTTC	CASSGGGIYEQYF
medium-sized	TRBJ2-1	TRBV5-1	-	TGCGCCAGCAGCTTGGTTTCTTTCTCCTACAATGAGCAGTTCTTC	CASSLVSFSYNEQFF
many	TRBJ1-2	TRBV15	-	TGTGCCACCAGCAGAGTGGGTGCATATGGCTACACCTTC	CATSRVGAYGYTF
many	TRBJ2-7	TRBV7-8	TRBD1	TGTGCCAGCAGCTTAAGTATCGGGACAGGGGGCTCCTACGAGCAGTACTTC	CASSLSIGTGGSYEQYF
medium-sized	TRBJ2-2	TRBV28	TRBD2	TGTGCCAGCAGCACTTGGACTAGCGCAAACACCGGGGAGCTGTTTTTT	CASSTWTSANTGELFF
once	TRBJ2-5	TRBV14	TRBD2	TGTGCCAGCAGCCAAGAACATAGCGGGAGGAATACTCGAACAGAGACCCAGTACTTC	CASSQEHSGRNTRTETQYF
few	TRBJ2-1	TRBV18	-	TGTGCCAGCTCATCATCAAACCCATTAATAGGGATCTTC	CASSSSNPLIGIF
-	TRBJ2-7	TRBV28	-	TGTTCCAGCAGTCCACCCCGGGTGGACGAGCAGTACTTC	CSSSPPRVDEQYF
many	TRBJ2-1	TRBV12-3/TRBV12-4	-	TGTGCCAGCATTGAATTTGGGGGCGGCAATGAGCAGTTCTTC	CASIEFGGGNEQFF
many	TRBJ1-1	TRBV4-1	-	TGCGCCAGCAGCCAAGATCCGGGTTTGTGGACTGAAGCTTTCTTT	CASSQDPGLWTEAFF
many	TRBJ2-1	TRBV9	TRBD1	TGTGCCAGCAGCGCCGATCCGGGACAGAGCTCCTACAATGAGCAGTTCTTC	CASSADPGQSSYNEQFF
-	TRBJ1-4	TRBV6-1	-	TGTGCCAGCATAGTGTCTGGACCCTTGGACGGAAAACTGTTTTTT	CASIVSGPLDGKLFF
many	TRBJ2-5	TRBV20-1	-	TGCAGTGCAACTAAACCGACAGGGAGGGAATCAGAGACCCAGTACTTC	CSATKPTGRESETQYF
many	TRBJ2-1	TRBV12-3/TRBV12-4	TRBD2	TGTGCCAGCAGTTATTCCGCGACTAGCGGGGGGGCTAGAGAGCAGTTCTTC	CASSYSATSGGAREQFF
-	TRBJ2-1	TRBV11-2	TRBD2	TGTGCCAGCAGACTAGCGGCTGCCTACAATGACCAGTCCTTC	CASRLAAAYNDQSF
-	TRBJ1-5	TRBV19	-	TGTGCCAGTAGTTACCAGGTGGGGCAGCCCCAGAATTTT	CASSYQVGQPQNF
many	TRBJ2-1	TRBV3-1	-	TGTGCCAGCAGCCAAGATTGGGCAGGGAGCTCCTACAATGAGCAGTTCTTC	CASSQDWAGSSYNEQFF
many	TRBJ2-3	TRBV12-3/TRBV12-4	-	TGTGCCAGCAGTTTGCCTAGCACAGATACGCAGTATTTT	CASSLPSTDTQYF
many	TRBJ2-7	TRBV2	-	TGTGCCAGCAGCCCCTCTAGTAGCGCCCTGTCCTACGAGCAGTACTTC	CASSPSSSALSYEQYF
many	TRBJ2-1	TRBV4-1	TRBD2	TGCGCCAGCAGCCAAGACCGGACTAGCGGGATGTACAATGAGCAGTTCTTC	CASSQDRTSGMYNEQFF
-	TRBJ1-4	TRBV27	TRBD1	TGTGCCAGCAGTTTTATGGGCAGGGGGGGTGAAAAACTGTTTTTT	CASSFMGRGGEKLFF
many	TRBJ2-5	TRBV2	-	TGTGCCAGCACCGGACCGCCTTGGGAGACCCAGTACTTC	CASTGPPWETQYF
many	TRBJ2-7	TRBV6-1	-	TGTGCCAGCAGTGAGGACAGCCGATCCTACGAGCAGTACTTC	CASSEDSRSYEQYF
many	TRBJ2-3	TRBV11-2	TRBD2	TGTGCCAGCAGCTTACTAGCGGACCCCTCGCAGTATTTT	CASSLLADPSQYF
many	TRBJ1-3	TRBV20-1	-	TGCAGTGCTCCCCGCGGAAACACCATATATTTT	CSAPRGNTIYF